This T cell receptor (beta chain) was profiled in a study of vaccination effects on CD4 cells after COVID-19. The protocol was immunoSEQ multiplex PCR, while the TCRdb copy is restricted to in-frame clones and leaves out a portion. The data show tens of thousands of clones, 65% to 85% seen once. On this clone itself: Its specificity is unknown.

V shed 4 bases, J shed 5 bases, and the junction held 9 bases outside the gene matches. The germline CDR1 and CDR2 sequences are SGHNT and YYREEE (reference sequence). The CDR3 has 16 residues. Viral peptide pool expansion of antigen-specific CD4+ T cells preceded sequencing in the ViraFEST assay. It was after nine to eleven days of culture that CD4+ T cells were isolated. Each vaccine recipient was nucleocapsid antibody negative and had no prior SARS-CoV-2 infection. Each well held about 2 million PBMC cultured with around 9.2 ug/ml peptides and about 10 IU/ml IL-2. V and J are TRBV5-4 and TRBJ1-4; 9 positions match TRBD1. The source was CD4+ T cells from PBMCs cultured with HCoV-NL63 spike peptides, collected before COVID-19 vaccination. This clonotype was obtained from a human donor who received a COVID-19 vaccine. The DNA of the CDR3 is TGTGCCAGCAGCAAGGATCTACAGGGGGCGAATGAAAAACTGTTTTTT. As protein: CASSKDLQGANEKLFF. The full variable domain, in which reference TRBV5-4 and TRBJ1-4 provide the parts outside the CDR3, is ETGVTQSPTHLIKTRGQQVTLRCSSQSGHNTVSWYQQALGQGPQFIFQYYREEENGRGNFPPRFSGLQFPNYSSELNVNALELDDSALYLCASSKDLQGANEKLFFGSGTQLSVL.